This T cell receptor (beta chain) comes out of a study of CD8 T cells in ankylosing spondylitis. Findings of the study overall: Reportedly, matched ankylosing spondylitis synovial fluid was significantly enriched for disease-linked clones. With a CD8+ phenotype, disease-linked clones were relatively rare in peripheral blood.

Trimming left V 1 base short and J 0 bases short, with 26 bases between. The CDR3 has 21 residues. Germline CDR1 SGHTA, CDR2 FQGTGA. TCRdb fed the 5' RACE reads into MiXCR, producing one record per CDR3 protein. The top ten hold 3.5% of the sample, which has a few hundred thousand distinct CDR3 sequences, more than 20% seen once. This clonotype has just a few counts. Its antigen remains unidentified. The source of this sequence is a female donor with ankylosing spondylitis or in good health (not recorded which). Source material: blood, either unsorted or a sorted T cell fraction (not recorded which). The chain combines TRBV7-3 with TRBJ2-3; D gene unclear. The CDR3 DNA reads as TGTGCCAGCAGCTTAAAAGTCGAGCCATACCTCGGGTTTCGTAGCACAGATACGCAGTATTTT. Protein sequence: CASSLKVEPYLGFRSTDTQYF.